The 25 T cell receptor beta chains below were found in one sample sequenced in a study of cytomegalovirus exposure and HLA in healthy donors. 60 Vbeta and 13 Jbeta primers were used in PCR. The assay was immunoSEQ multiplex PCR, and TCRdb's table has in-frame clones only and misses some. This table holds 110,000 to 150,000 clones, 76% found once. The sample was PBMCs. The receptors derive from a man aged 18 to 30 in good health and CMV-seronegative.

This chain connects TRBV5-1 to TRBJ2-3; the match to TRBD2 covers 13 bases. J gave up 4 bases and V 2 bases, and 10 bases lay outside the gene matches. Germline loops: CDR1 SGHRS, CDR2 YFSETQ. The CDR3 is 18 amino acids. CDR3 sequence (DNA): TGCGCCAGCAGCTTCACGACTAGCGGGAGGCGCACGGCAGATACGCAGTATTTT. Protein: CASSFTTSGRRTADTQYF.

This clone was picked up a small number of times. The chain carries TRBV6-1 and TRBJ1-2, with D perhaps matching TRBD1 (5 bases). This CDR3 spans 15 amino acids. Germline V gene lookup returns CDR1 MNHNS and CDR2 SASEGT. V lost 1 base and J 4 bases, leaving 13 bases between the germline ends. The CDR3: CASSEGGSETYGYTF. Here the CDR3 DNA reads TGTGCCAGCAGTGAAGGGGGCAGTGAGACCTATGGCTACACCTTC.

Points on this clone: In this CDR3 the conserved last residue, phenylalanine or tryptophan, is missing, so a read error is likely. The chain employs TRBV6-5 and TRBJ2-3; 9 nucleotides agree with TRBD2. The V and J ends lost 4 bases and 2 bases, in that order; junction bases with no gene match: 7. The CDR3 runs 16 residues. Germline values: CDR1 MNHEY, CDR2 SVGAGI. CDR3: CASSSQREAYTDTQYV. The CDR3 DNA is TGTGCCAGCAGTTCCCAGCGGGAGGCCTACACAGATACGCAGTATGTT.

Ten or more counts support this clone. The chain recombines TRBV30 with TRBJ1-4; no clear D. Germline V gene lookup returns CDR1 GTSNPN and CDR2 SVGIG (reference sequence). The CDR3 loop spans 14 amino acids. V dropped 4 bases and J dropped 0 bases, with 9 bases sitting between them. CDR3 sequence: CAWNRGSTNEKLFF. The CDR3 DNA follows: TGTGCCTGGAACCGGGGATCAACTAATGAAAAACTGTTTTTT.

The V and J genes are TRBV29-1 and TRBJ2-7; D not resolved. V was cut by 0 bases and J by 3 bases, with 12 bases left in between. From germline, CDR1 is SQVTM and CDR2 ANQGSEA. The CDR3 loop spans 14 amino acids. The CDR3 here is CSVEEVGQDYEQYF. CDR3 DNA sequence: TGCAGCGTTGAAGAGGTGGGCCAGGACTACGAGCAGTACTTC.

The CDR3 loop reads CASSQEQAQETQYF. The CDR3 DNA follows: TGTGCCAGCAGCCAAGAACAGGCCCAAGAGACCCAGTACTTC. The gene calls are TRBV4-2 and TRBJ2-5; perhaps TRBD1 as D (5 bases). Germline V gene lookup returns CDR1 LGHNA and CDR2 YNFKEQ. Trimming removed 0 bases from V and 1 base from J, with 6 bases in between. There are 14 residues in the CDR3.

This rearrangement joins TRBV18 to TRBJ1-6; 8 nucleotides line up with TRBD1. Germline V gene sequence: CDR1 KGHSH, CDR2 LQKENI. The CDR3 length is 16 residues. The V gene end was trimmed by 4 bases and the J gene end by 9 bases; junction bases not matched to a gene: 11. The DNA of the CDR3 is TGTGCCAGCTCACTAAATAAGGGACAGGAAGGTTCACCCCTCCACTTT. Protein product: CASSLNKGQEGSPLHF.

The chain combines TRBV28 with TRBJ2-7; 8 bases fit TRBD1. The CDR3 has 14 residues. Germline lookup yields CDR1 MDHEN and CDR2 SYDVKM. CDR3 nucleotides: TGTGCTTCCACTGTGGACAGGGCTCGAGGAGAGCAGTACTTC. It specifies CASTVDRARGEQYF.

V usage is TRBV2 and J usage is TRBJ1-3; unclear D gene. V lost 8 bases and J 0 bases, leaving 11 bases between the germline ends. The CDR3 has 14 amino acids. In germline, CDR1 is SNHLY, CDR2 FYNNEI. This CDR3 is CASSAIYSGNTIYF. Written as DNA, the CDR3 is TGTGCCAGCTCCGCGATATACTCTGGAAACACCATATATTTT.

This clone came up once. The chain carries TRBV10-3 and TRBJ2-2; D uncertain. This CDR3 contains 13 residues. The germline V gene encodes CDR1 ENHRY and CDR2 SYGVKD. V was cut by 5 bases and J by 0 bases, with 4 bases left in between. The CDR3 loop is CAISTANTGELFF. The DNA for the CDR3 is TGTGCCATCAGTACAGCGAACACCGGGGAGCTGTTTTTT.

The chain has TRBV6-5 and TRBJ2-1, with 14 bases that match TRBD2. There are 15 residues in the CDR3. Losses at the gene ends were 7 bases for V and 7 bases for J; bases not matched to a gene: 6. From germline, CDR1 is MNHEY and CDR2 SVGAGI. The CDR3, as DNA: TGTGCCAGCACCTCACGGACTAGCGGGGGGAATGAGCAGTTCTTC. Translation gives CASTSRTSGGNEQFF.

This chain connects TRBV19 to TRBJ2-1, with 7 bases aligning to TRBD1. The CDR3 spans 15 residues. CDR1 is LNHDA and CDR2 is SQIVND in the germline V gene (reference sequence). Losses at the gene ends were 6 bases for V and 6 bases for J; bases not matched to a gene: 11. The DNA for the CDR3 is TGTGCCAGTAGGATCGGGACAGCCCTCCGCAATGAGCAGTTCTTC. This sequence encodes CASRIGTALRNEQFF.

V is TRBV30 and J is TRBJ2-7; the match to TRBD1 covers 8 bases. CDR1 GTSNPN and CDR2 SVGIG come from the germline V gene (reference sequence). The length of the CDR3 is 13 residues. The ends lost 0 bases at V and 7 bases at J; junction bases unmatched: 5. CDR3 nucleotide sequence: TGTGCCTGGAGTGTATACAGGGGGGCTGAGCAGTACTTC. This translates into CAWSVYRGAEQYF. Together with reference TRBV30 and TRBJ2-7, the CDR3 gives the full variable domain: SQTIHQWPATLVQPVGSPLSLECTVEGTSNPNLYWYRQAAGRGLQLLFYSVGIGQISSEVPQNLSASRPQDRQFILSSKKLLLSDSGFYLCAWSVYRGAEQYFGPGTRLTVT.

This clone was seen a few times. This chain connects TRBV7-2 to TRBJ2-5; 7 bases line up with TRBD2. Judging by the DNA end, TRBJ2-7 fits better; the J call may be wrong. The CDR3 sequence is 16 residues long. Germline V lookup: CDR1 SGHTA, CDR2 FQGNSA. CDR3 residues: CASSFRAGSVYYEQYF. The CDR3 DNA sequence: TGTGCCAGCAGCTTCCGAGCGGGATCGGTTTACTACGAGCAGTACTTC.

This clone has more than one count but fewer than ten. V and J are TRBV7-7 and TRBJ2-3, with 8 bases matching TRBD2. The germline V gene encodes CDR1 SSHAT and CDR2 FNYEAQ (reference sequence). The CDR3 is 16 amino acids. V shed 2 bases, J shed 0 bases, and the junction held 4 bases outside the gene matches. Here the CDR3 reads CASSLSPSGSTDTQYF. The CDR3 DNA is TGTGCCAGCAGCTTAAGCCCTAGCGGGAGCACAGATACGCAGTATTTT.

The chain combines TRBV27 with TRBJ2-5; 8 bases agree with TRBD1. The J call is in doubt because the DNA end fits TRBJ2-7 better. Germline values: CDR1 MNHEY, CDR2 SMNVEV (reference sequence). The CDR3 spans 13 residues. The CDR3 loop reads CASSLDRGYEQYF. CDR3 nucleotide sequence: TGTGCCAGCAGTTTAGACAGGGGATACGAGCAGTACTTC.

This rearrangement joins TRBV27 to TRBJ2-3, with D possibly matching TRBD2 (5 bases). Germline loops: CDR1 MNHEY, CDR2 SMNVEV (reference sequence). V lost 3 bases, J lost 6 bases, and 10 bases lay in between. This CDR3 contains 13 residues. CDR3 sequence reads: CASSLLAVDTQYF. CDR3 sequence (DNA): TGTGCCAGCAGTTTGCTAGCTGTGGATACGCAGTATTTT.

The chain employs TRBV7-3 and TRBJ2-5; TRBD2 matches at 7 bases. Germline CDR1 and CDR2: SGHTA and FQGTGA. Trimming took 4 bases from V and 5 from J; bases not matched to a gene: 10. This CDR3 comprises 15 residues. The CDR3 bases are TGTGCCAGCAGCTCCAGCGGGATCCCGGCGGAGACCCAGTACTTC. Protein: CASSSSGIPAETQYF.

This sequence joins TRBV7-9 and TRBJ2-5, with D perhaps matching TRBD2 (6 bases). Germline loops: CDR1 SEHNR, CDR2 FQNEAQ (reference sequence). The germline V and J ends were trimmed by 5 bases and 4 bases, with 17 bases remaining between them. This CDR3 region has 15 residues. The CDR3 region is CASSPRRAGSETQYF. CDR3 coding DNA: TGTGCCAGCAGCCCACGGAGGGCAGGGTCAGAGACCCAGTACTTC.

The chain uses TRBV10-3 and TRBJ2-4; a possible D gene is TRBD2 (5 bases). CDR3 length equals 14 residues. Germline lookup yields CDR1 ENHRY and CDR2 SYGVKD. The ends were cut back, 2 bases at V and 6 bases at J, with 11 bases in the middle. The CDR3 is CAISEPSGVNIQYF. CDR3 coding DNA: TGTGCCATCAGTGAGCCGAGCGGAGTAAACATTCAGTACTTC.

CDR3 sequence (DNA): TGCGCCAGCAGTGAGTCAAGCGGGGGATATACGCAGTATTTT. Protein sequence: CASSESSGGYTQYF. This chain links TRBV10-2 with TRBJ2-3; 8 bases map to TRBD2. The CDR3 has 14 residues. The germline V gene has CDR1 WSHSY and CDR2 SAAADI. The junction had 3 bases not matched to a gene; V was cut back by 0 bases and J by 7 bases.

The chain employs TRBV6-4 and TRBJ1-1; 7 nucleotides agree with TRBD1. This CDR3 has 15 amino acids. J gave up 7 bases and V 8 bases, and 16 bases lay outside the gene matches. The V gene's germline CDR1 is MRHNA and CDR2 SNTAGT. The CDR3 loop reads CASQGLTGQTIEAFF. For the CDR3, the DNA is TGTGCCAGCCAGGGCCTTACGGGACAGACAATTGAAGCTTTCTTT.

The gene calls are TRBV7-3 and TRBJ1-1; D gene ambiguous. Germline-derived CDR1 and CDR2 are SGHTA and FQGTGA. The CDR3 consists of 12 residues. The V and J ends lost 5 bases and 2 bases respectively, with 6 bases between them. The CDR3 nucleotides are TGTGCCAGCAGCCACACCAACACTGAAGCTTTCTTT. It translates to CASSHTNTEAFF.

The rearrangement joins TRBV18 to TRBJ1-5; 7 bases agree with TRBD1. V shed 6 bases, J shed 3 bases, and the junction held 8 bases outside the gene matches. Germline assignment: CDR1 KGHSH and CDR2 LQKENI. The CDR3 spans 15 residues. CDR3 amino acids: CASSDDRADNQPQHF. CDR3 nucleotides: TGTGCCAGCTCGGACGACAGGGCTGACAATCAGCCCCAGCATTTT.

The CDR3: CASSQREIRSTDTQYF. CDR3 bases: TGCGCCAGCAGCCAACGGGAGATCCGGAGCACAGATACGCAGTATTTT. The chain carries TRBV5-1 and TRBJ2-3; possible D gene TRBD2, 6 bases. This CDR3 region has 16 residues. V was trimmed by 4 bases and J by 0 bases, leaving 15 bases between them. The germline CDR1 and CDR2 sequences are SGHRS and YFSETQ.